This T cell receptor (beta chain) is drawn from a study of CD8 T cells in Susac syndrome. RNA, at about 0.5 to 1 ug, was reverse transcribed with random hexamers. MiXCR, applied by TCRdb to the immunoSEQ multiplex PCR reads, yields one record per CDR3 protein. The sample lists roughly 150,000 distinct CDR3 sequences; around 93% were seen once. CD8+ and CD4+ blood T cells underwent TCR beta sequencing. Germline lookup yields CDR1 SNHLY and CDR2 FYNNEI. Trimming removed 4 bases from V and 0 bases from J, with 4 bases in between. The CDR3 covers 13 residues. Sequencing input: CD4+ T cells from PBMCs. This sequence was found in a human donor in good health. The V call is TRBV2, the J call TRBJ1-5; D is uncertain. The CDR3 DNA sequence: TGTGCCAGCAGTGGGGATAGCAATCAGCCCCAGCATTTT. Protein sequence: CASSGDSNQPQHF. Using reference TRBV2 and TRBJ1-5 for the parts outside the CDR3, the full variable domain is EPEVTQTPSHQVTQMGQEVILRCVPISNHLYFYWYRQILGQKVEFLVSFYNNEISEKSEIFDDQFSVERPDGSNFTLKIRSTKLEDSAMYFCASSGDSNQPQHFGDGTRLSIL.